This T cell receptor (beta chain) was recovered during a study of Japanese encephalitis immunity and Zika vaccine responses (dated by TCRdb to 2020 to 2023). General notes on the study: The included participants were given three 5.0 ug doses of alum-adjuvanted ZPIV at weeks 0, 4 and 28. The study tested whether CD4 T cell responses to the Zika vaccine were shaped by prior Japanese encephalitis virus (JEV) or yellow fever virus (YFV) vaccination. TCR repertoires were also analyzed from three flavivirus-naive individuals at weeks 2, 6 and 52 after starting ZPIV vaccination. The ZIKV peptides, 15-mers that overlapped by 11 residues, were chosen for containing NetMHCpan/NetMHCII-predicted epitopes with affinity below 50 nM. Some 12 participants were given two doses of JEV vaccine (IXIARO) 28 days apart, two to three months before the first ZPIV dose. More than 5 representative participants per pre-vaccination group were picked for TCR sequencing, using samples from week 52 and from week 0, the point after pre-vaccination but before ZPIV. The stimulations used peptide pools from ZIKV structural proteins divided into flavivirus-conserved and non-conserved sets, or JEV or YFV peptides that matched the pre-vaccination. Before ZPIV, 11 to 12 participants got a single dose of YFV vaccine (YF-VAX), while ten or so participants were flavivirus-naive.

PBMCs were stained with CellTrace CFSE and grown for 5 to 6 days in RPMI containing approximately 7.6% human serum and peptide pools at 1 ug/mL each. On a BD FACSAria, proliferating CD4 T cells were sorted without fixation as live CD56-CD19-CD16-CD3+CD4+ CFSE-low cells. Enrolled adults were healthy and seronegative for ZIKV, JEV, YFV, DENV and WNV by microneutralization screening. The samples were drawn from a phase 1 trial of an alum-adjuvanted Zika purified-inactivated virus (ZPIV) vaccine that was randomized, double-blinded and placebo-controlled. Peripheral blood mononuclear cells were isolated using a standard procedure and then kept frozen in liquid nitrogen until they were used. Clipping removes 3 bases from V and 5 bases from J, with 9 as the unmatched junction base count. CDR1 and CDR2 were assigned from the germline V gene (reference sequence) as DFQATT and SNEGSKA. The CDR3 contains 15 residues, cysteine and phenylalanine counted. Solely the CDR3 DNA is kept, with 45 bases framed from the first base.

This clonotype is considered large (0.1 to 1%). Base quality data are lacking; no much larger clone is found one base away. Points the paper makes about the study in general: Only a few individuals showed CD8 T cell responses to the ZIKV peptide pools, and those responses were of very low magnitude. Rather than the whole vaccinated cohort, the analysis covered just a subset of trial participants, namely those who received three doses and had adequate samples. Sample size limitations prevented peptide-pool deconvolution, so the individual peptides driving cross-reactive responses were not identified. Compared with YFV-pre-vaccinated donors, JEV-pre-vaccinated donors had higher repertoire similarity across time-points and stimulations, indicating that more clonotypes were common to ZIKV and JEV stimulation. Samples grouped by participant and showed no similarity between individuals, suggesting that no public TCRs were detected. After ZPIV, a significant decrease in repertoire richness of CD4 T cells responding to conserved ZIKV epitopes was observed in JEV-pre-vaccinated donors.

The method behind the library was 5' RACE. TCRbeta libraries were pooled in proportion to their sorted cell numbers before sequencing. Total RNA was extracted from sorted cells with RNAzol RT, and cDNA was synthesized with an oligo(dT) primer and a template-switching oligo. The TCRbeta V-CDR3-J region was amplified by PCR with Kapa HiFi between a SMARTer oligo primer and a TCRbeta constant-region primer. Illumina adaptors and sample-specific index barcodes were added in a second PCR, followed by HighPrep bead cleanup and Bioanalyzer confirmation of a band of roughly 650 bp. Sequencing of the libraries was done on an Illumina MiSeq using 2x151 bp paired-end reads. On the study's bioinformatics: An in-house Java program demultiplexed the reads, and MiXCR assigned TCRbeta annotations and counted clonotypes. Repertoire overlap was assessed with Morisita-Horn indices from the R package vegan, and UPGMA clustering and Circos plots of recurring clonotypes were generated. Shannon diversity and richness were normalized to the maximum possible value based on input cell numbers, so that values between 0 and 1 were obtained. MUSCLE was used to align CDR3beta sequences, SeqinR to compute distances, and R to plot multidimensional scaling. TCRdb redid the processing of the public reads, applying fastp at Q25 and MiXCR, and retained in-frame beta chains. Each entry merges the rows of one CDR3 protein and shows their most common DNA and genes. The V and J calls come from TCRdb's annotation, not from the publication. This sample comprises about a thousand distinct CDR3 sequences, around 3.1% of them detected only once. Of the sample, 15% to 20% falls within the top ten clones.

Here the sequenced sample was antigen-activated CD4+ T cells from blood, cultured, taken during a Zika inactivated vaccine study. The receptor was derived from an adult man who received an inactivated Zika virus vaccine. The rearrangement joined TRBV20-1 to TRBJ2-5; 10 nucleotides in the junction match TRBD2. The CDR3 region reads CSARRTSGVFETQYF. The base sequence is TGCAGTGCTAGGCGAACTAGCGGGGTATTTGAGACCCAGTACTTC.